Following are 13 T cell receptor beta chains from one sample sequenced in a study of human T cells and chemical hapten exposure. Time point described: patch test 2, 6 weeks after DPC sensitization. Treatment in this sample: therapeutic diphenylcyclopropenone sensitization with weekly scalp DPC. Using its own MiXCR run on the RACE reads, TCRdb lists one record per CDR3 protein. The sample holds 80,000 to 95,000 distinct CDR3 sequences, 8% to 13% seen once. This material consisted of whole blood, taken in connection with sensitization to the hapten diphenylcyclopropenone (DPC). These receptors all come from a man aged 40-55 years with alopecia areata. Some clones in this sample may be carry-over from other donors' samples.

The CDR3 sequence is CASSLFLPEMNTDTQYF. In DNA form, the CDR3 reads TGTGCCAGCAGCCTCTTCCTGCCGGAGATGAACACAGATACGCAGTATTTT. This rearrangement joins TRBV5-5 to TRBJ2-3, with no clear D. The V end was cut by 4 bases, the J end by 2 bases, with 20 bases between. This CDR3 has 17 amino acids. Germline assignment: CDR1 SGHKS and CDR2 YYEKEE (reference sequence). The full variable domain, in which reference TRBV5-5 and TRBJ2-3 provide the parts outside the CDR3, is DAGVTQSPTHLIKTRGQQVTLRCSPISGHKSVSWYQQVLGQGPQFIFQYYEKEERGRGNFPDRFSARQFPNYSSELNVNALLLGDSALYLCASSLFLPEMNTDTQYFGPGTRLTVL.

This clonotype was counted many times. V gene TRBV7-9 combines with J gene TRBJ1-3; D not certain. V was shortened by 2 bases and J by 0 bases, with 11 bases between the two germline ends. The CDR3 has 16 residues. The germline gives CDR1 SEHNR, CDR2 FQNEAQ (reference sequence). Written as DNA, the CDR3 is TGTGCCAGCAGCTTATCGATCACGTTCTCTGGAAACACCATATATTTT. Its translation: CASSLSITFSGNTIYF. Drawing the rest from reference TRBV7-9 and TRBJ1-3, the complete variable domain is DTGVSQNPRHKITKRGQNVTFRCDPISEHNRLYWYRQTLGQGPEFLTYFQNEAQLEKSRLLSDRFSAERPKGSFSTLEIQRTEQGDSAMYLCASSLSITFSGNTIYFGEGSWLTVV.

This clonotype was seen more than once but under ten times. The chain joins TRBV20-1 to TRBJ2-1; D possibly corresponds to TRBD2 (5 bases). Germline V gives CDR1 DFQATT, CDR2 SNEGSKA (reference sequence). The CDR3 is 17 amino acids. Trimming left V 5 bases short and J 2 bases short, with 22 bases between. The CDR3 loop is CSASHLTLASPYNEQFF. DNA of the CDR3: TGCAGTGCTTCCCACCTAACTCTAGCTTCCCCCTACAATGAGCAGTTCTTC.

This clonotype showed up just a few times. The genes are TRBV5-1 and TRBJ2-3; D unclear. Germline assignment: CDR1 SGHRS and CDR2 YFSETQ. The CDR3 has 16 residues. V was pared by 0 bases and J by 4 bases, with 15 bases between. The CDR3 DNA reads as TGCGCCAGCAGCTTGGTGGGTACAGCACAGTCAGATACGCAGTATTTT. Protein sequence: CASSLVGTAQSDTQYF.

With regard to this clonotype: A much larger clone sits a single nucleotide away, making a read error possible. The genes are TRBV11-3 and TRBJ2-3, with D possibly being TRBD1 (5 bases). V lost 7 bases, J lost 1 base, and 9 bases lay in between. Germline-derived CDR1 and CDR2 are SGHNT and YENEEA. The CDR3 extends over 13 amino acids. In DNA form, the CDR3 reads TGTGCCAGCAACGAACAGGGCACAGATACGCAGTATTTT. Translation: CASNEQGTDTQYF.

At least ten counts were recorded for this clonotype. V gene TRBV6-2 or TRBV6-3 combines with J gene TRBJ2-2; D is perhaps TRBD2 (5 bases). The V end was cut by 10 bases, the J end by 1 base, with 13 bases between. The germline V gene encodes CDR1 MNHEY and CDR2 SVGEGT. The CDR3 is made up of 14 amino acids. The CDR3 coding sequence is TGTGCCATACTGGGGAGAGTGAACACCGGGGAGCTGTTTTTT. Translated, it gives CAILGRVNTGELFF.

The V gene is TRBV7-9, the J gene TRBJ2-1; 7 bases agree with TRBD1. J gave up 8 bases and V 6 bases, and 7 bases lay outside the gene matches. CDR3 length equals 13 residues. Per germline, CDR1 SEHNR and CDR2 FQNEAQ (reference sequence). The CDR3: CASSFTGVDEQFF. CDR3 bases: TGTGCCAGCAGTTTTACAGGGGTAGATGAGCAGTTCTTC. The full variable domain, completed using reference TRBV7-9 and TRBJ2-1, is DTGVSQNPRHKITKRGQNVTFRCDPISEHNRLYWYRQTLGQGPEFLTYFQNEAQLEKSRLLSDRFSAERPKGSFSTLEIQRTEQGDSAMYLCASSFTGVDEQFFGPGTRLTVL.

The chain links TRBV12-3 or TRBV12-4 to TRBJ2-2; 9 bases map to TRBD2. The CDR3 is 17 residues long. The junction had 8 bases not matched to a gene; V was cut back by 3 bases and J by 3 bases. The CDR3, as DNA: TGTGCCAGCAGTTTCGGGCTAGCGGGGACCTACACCGGGGAGCTGTTTTTT. Translation gives CASSFGLAGTYTGELFF.

Details on this clonotype: A much larger clone lies a single base off, so this may be a read error. The chain couples TRBV5-6 to TRBJ2-6; 9 bases fit TRBD2. From germline, CDR1 is SGHDT and CDR2 YYEEEE. The CDR3 runs to 21 residues. CDR3 in DNA: TGTGCCAGCAGCCTGGCAGCTCCCTTGGCTAGCGGGGCCTCTAGGGCCAACGTCCTGACTTTC. Translated: CASSLAAPLASGASRANVLTF.

Only a few counts were recorded for this clonotype. This chain links TRBV5-6 with TRBJ1-2, with TRBD1 identical over 7 bases. After removal of 5 bases from V and 7 bases from J, the junction contained 11 bases not matched to a gene. This CDR3 contains 14 residues. CDR1 SGHDT and CDR2 YYEEEE come from the germline V gene. CDR3 bases: TGTGCCAGCAGGGCCGACAGGGTCCCGGGTGGCTACACCTTC. This encodes CASRADRVPGGYTF.

The rearrangement uses TRBV2 and TRBJ2-3; D possibly corresponds to TRBD2 (5 bases). This CDR3 region has 16 residues. CDR1 and CDR2 (germline): SNHLY, FYNNEI. V was pared by 3 bases and J by 3 bases, with 16 bases between. The CDR3 here is CASSEGAVPGTDTQYF. The CDR3 nucleotides read TGTGCCAGCAGTGAGGGCGCAGTCCCGGGGACAGATACGCAGTATTTT.

This clonotype was counted between two and nine times. The CDR3 bases are TGTGCCAGCAGCCAAGAGGCAGGGTCAAGCTCCTACGAGCAGTACTTC. It codes for CASSQEAGSSSYEQYF. This chain uses TRBV4-2 with TRBJ2-7; D possibly corresponds to TRBD1 (5 bases). Germline-derived CDR1 and CDR2 are LGHNA and YNFKEQ. This CDR3 contains 16 residues. V gave up 0 bases and J gave up 0 bases, with 12 bases separating them.

The CDR3 protein is CASSPPVPSEAFF. The CDR3 DNA reads as TGTGCCAGCTCACCTCCCGTTCCTTCTGAAGCTTTCTTT. The chain employs TRBV18 and TRBJ1-1; D remains ambiguous. This CDR3 has 13 residues. V lost 3 bases and J 6 bases, leaving 11 bases between the germline ends. The germline V gene has CDR1 KGHSH and CDR2 LQKENI.